This entry lists 23 T cell receptor beta chains sequenced from one sample in a study of HIV-infected patients and healthy controls. Alpha and beta constant-region primers primed reverse transcription of 400 to 650 ng RNA. Using multiplexing indices, alpha and beta chain libraries were generated apart by chain-specific third strand synthesis. TCRdb reprocessed the 5' RACE reads via MiXCR and lists one record per CDR3 protein. This sample yields about 8,600 distinct CDR3 sequences, of which roughly 9% are seen a single time; around 11% belongs to the top ten. Antiretroviral therapy had run roughly three months, about 14 weeks, before follow-up blood collection. All unsorted peripheral T cells were captured because whole blood was used without fractionation. This specimen consisted of blood, obtained during antiretroviral therapy. The receptor set was obtained from an adult with HIV infection.

This clonotype was found many times. V and J are TRBV6-2 or TRBV6-3 and TRBJ2-7; 8 bases are a match to TRBD1. Germline CDR1 is MNHEY and CDR2 is SVGEGT. The ends lost 6 bases at V and 3 bases at J; junction bases unmatched: 10. CDR3 length equals 15 residues. The CDR3 DNA follows: TGTGCCAGCAGGACGACAGGGGAGGTAGACTACGAGCAGTACTTC. Amino acid sequence: CASRTTGEVDYEQYF.

Many counts were recorded for this clonotype. This chain uses TRBV5-4 with TRBJ1-4; a weak D match, TRBD1 (6 bases). The V gene's germline CDR1 is SGHNT and CDR2 YYREEE (reference sequence). V was pared by 3 bases and J by 5 bases, with 8 bases between. CDR3 length: 13 amino acids. The CDR3 is CASSSQGNEKLFF. In DNA, the CDR3 is TGTGCCAGCAGCTCGCAGGGGAATGAAAAACTGTTTTTT.

This clonotype has just a few counts. An end of the junction does not agree with germline; a read error may underlie this. The chain has TRBV6-5 and TRBJ1-1; the match to TRBD1 covers 9 bases. Germline assignment: CDR1 MNHEY and CDR2 SVGAGI. The CDR3 runs to 12 residues. The CDR3 here is CASSRTGARTRF. CDR3 DNA sequence: TGTGCCAGCAGTAGGACAGGGGCCCGTACCCGATTT.

The CDR3 reads CASSAQVREDQPQHF. The CDR3 region has the DNA TGTGCCAGCAGCGCCCAGGTGAGGGAAGATCAGCCCCAGCATTTT. V and J are TRBV7-6 and TRBJ1-5; D is unclear. The CDR3 totals 15 residues. Trimming shortened V by 5 bases and J by 5 bases, and 16 bases separated the two germline ends. Looked up from germline, CDR1 is SGHVS and CDR2 is FNYEAQ. Combining the CDR3 with reference TRBV7-6 and TRBJ1-5 gives the whole variable domain GAGVSQSPRYKVTKRGQDVALRCDPISGHVSLYWYRQALGQGPEFLTYFNYEAQQDKSGLPNDRFSAERPEGSISTLTIQRTEQRDSAMYRCASSAQVREDQPQHFGDGTRLSIL.

In its sample, this clonotype was seen many times. The chain couples TRBV7-6 to TRBJ2-7, with D possibly being TRBD2 (6 bases). Germline CDR1 and CDR2: SGHVS and FNYEAQ. The CDR3 consists of 13 residues. V lost 5 bases and J 4 bases, leaving 12 bases between the germline ends. DNA for the CDR3: TGTGCCAGCAGCCCCCCCCTAGCGTACGAGCAGTACTTC. It codes for CASSPPLAYEQYF.

V is TRBV20-1 and J is TRBJ2-5, with no clear D. The CDR3 is made up of 14 amino acids. Germline V gene sequence: CDR1 DFQATT, CDR2 SNEGSKA (reference sequence). V lost 0 bases and J lost 0, with 8 bases in between. CDR3 in DNA: TGCAGTGCTAGAGATAGAAGGTACCAAGAGACCCAGTACTTC. It is translated as CSARDRRYQETQYF.

This clonotype is termed medium-sized (0.01 to 0.1%). V is TRBV12-3 or TRBV12-4 and J is TRBJ2-1; 14 bases are a match to TRBD2. This CDR3 is built from 16 residues. With 1 base clipped from V and 7 bases from J, the junction kept 3 bases outside the gene matches. CDR3 sequence (DNA): TGTGCCAGCAGTTTAGTCGGGACTAGCGGGGGTAATGAGCAGTTCTTC. This translates into CASSLVGTSGGNEQFF.

This clonotype was seen repeatedly, ten times or more. The chain employs TRBV20-1 and TRBJ1-6; D call uncertain. Deletions cut 2 bases from V and 11 bases from J, with 4 bases between. From germline, CDR1 is DFQATT and CDR2 SNEGSKA (reference sequence). The CDR3 covers 10 residues. Written as DNA, the CDR3 is TGCAGTGCTAGAACACCACCCCTCCACTTT. Amino acid sequence: CSARTPPLHF.

The chain joins TRBV20-1 to TRBJ2-7; TRBD2 agrees at 7 bases. J was trimmed by 1 base and V by 3 bases; bases with no gene match: 6. Germline CDR1 DFQATT, CDR2 SNEGSKA (reference sequence). The CDR3 is 14 residues long. The CDR3 protein is CSARAASGSYEQYF. In nucleotides, the CDR3 is TGCAGTGCTAGGGCGGCTAGCGGATCCTACGAGCAGTACTTC.

This clonotype is deemed large. The chain uses TRBV28 and TRBJ2-3, with D tentatively TRBD2 (5 bases). V was clipped by 7 bases and J by 0 bases, with 17 bases between them. In germline, CDR1 is MDHEN, CDR2 SYDVKM. The CDR3 is made up of 16 amino acids. CDR3 amino acids: CASTMPGMSSTDTQYF. The CDR3 region has the DNA TGTGCCAGCACCATGCCCGGGATGAGCAGCACAGATACGCAGTATTTT.

In this sample, this clonotype turned up a few times. This rearrangement joins TRBV20-1 to TRBJ2-3; TRBD1 agrees at 9 bases. The V and J ends lost 6 bases and 4 bases, in that order; junction bases with no gene match: 5. The CDR3 length is 13 residues. Germline lookup yields CDR1 DFQATT and CDR2 SNEGSKA (reference sequence). CDR3 sequence reads: CSAAQGASDTQYF. CDR3 coding DNA: TGCAGTGCCGCACAGGGGGCATCAGATACGCAGTATTTT.

The CDR3, as DNA: TGTGCCAGCAGACCCACAGGGGGAGTCGGTGAAGCTTTCTTT. It translates to CASRPTGGVGEAFF. The chain employs TRBV12-3 or TRBV12-4 and TRBJ1-1; TRBD1 aligns across 8 bases. Germline trimming cut 6 bases from V and 7 bases from J; bases unmatched to any gene: 10. This CDR3 comprises 14 residues.

This clonotype was detected ten times or more. The rearrangement uses TRBV29-1 and TRBJ1-1; 10 positions match TRBD1. J lost 0 bases, V lost 4 bases, and 5 bases had no gene match. The CDR3 loop spans 15 amino acids. Germline CDR1 reads SQVTM; CDR2 reads ANQGSEA. DNA of the CDR3: TGCAGCGTTGGGAGACAGGGGGCTTTGAACACTGAAGCTTTCTTT. It codes for CSVGRQGALNTEAFF.

Within the sample, this clonotype is medium-sized (0.01 to 0.1%). The chain links TRBV20-1 to TRBJ2-3, with D possibly matching TRBD2 (6 bases). Germline loops: CDR1 DFQATT, CDR2 SNEGSKA (reference sequence). V lost 3 bases to trimming and J lost 0 bases, with 7 bases between them. This CDR3 region has 13 residues. CDR3 DNA sequence: TGCAGTGCTAGGGCGGGAAGCACAGATACGCAGTATTTT. Residues: CSARAGSTDTQYF.

By its share, this clonotype is large (0.1 to 1%). The rearrangement joins TRBV20-1 to TRBJ2-5, with D possibly matching TRBD1 (6 bases). CDR3 length equals 15 residues. CDR1 and CDR2 from the germline V gene are DFQATT and SNEGSKA (reference sequence). V dropped 3 bases and J dropped 1 base, with 15 bases sitting between them. The CDR3 DNA reads TGCAGTGCTAGCGCGGACAGCTTTACCCAAGAGACCCAGTACTTC. As protein: CSASADSFTQETQYF.

In this sample, this clonotype turned up many times. The V gene is TRBV19, the J gene TRBJ2-1; D is possibly TRBD1 (6 bases). Germline V gene lookup returns CDR1 LNHDA and CDR2 SQIVND (reference sequence). V was clipped by 2 bases and J by 10 bases, with 18 bases between them. CDR3 length: 15 amino acids. CDR3 sequence: CASSIPGLGQNEQFF. DNA for the CDR3: TGTGCCAGTAGTATACCGGGCTTAGGACAGAACGAGCAGTTCTTC. Full variable domain (rest looked up from reference TRBV19 and TRBJ2-1): DGGITQSPKYLFRKEGQNVTLSCEQNLNHDAMYWYRQDPGQGLRLIYYSQIVNDFQKGDIAEGYSVSREKKESFPLTVTSAQKNPTAFYLCASSIPGLGQNEQFFGPGTRLTVL.

Ten or more counts support this clonotype. The V call is TRBV5-1, the J call TRBJ2-1, with D uncertain. Germline V CDR1 and CDR2: SGHRS, YFSETQ. The CDR3 extends over 11 amino acids. The V end was cut by 2 bases, the J end by 8 bases, with 5 bases between. The CDR3 reads CASSLRDEQFF. The CDR3, as DNA: TGCGCCAGCAGCTTAAGAGATGAGCAGTTCTTC.

In this sample, this clonotype is medium-sized (0.01 to 0.1%). This rearrangement joins TRBV13 to TRBJ2-7; tentative D call: TRBD1 (5 bases). This CDR3 contains 13 residues. Trimming shortened V by 5 bases and J by 2 bases, and 10 bases separated the two germline ends. The germline V gene has CDR1 PRHDT and CDR2 FYEKMQ (reference sequence). CDR3 in DNA: TGTGCCAGCAGCCGAGGACAAACCTACGAGCAGTACTTC. Translated: CASSRGQTYEQYF.

This clonotype was recorded at least ten times. The J gene is TRBJ1-5, the V gene TRBV24-1, with D perhaps matching TRBD1 (5 bases). Per germline, CDR1 KGHDR and CDR2 SFDVKD. The CDR3 has 14 residues. V was clipped by 12 bases and J by 6 bases, with 20 bases between them. CDR3 region: CAPRGVGGTQPQHF. CDR3 bases: TGTGCCCCCCGGGGGGTTGGGGGTACTCAGCCCCAGCATTTT.

On this clonotype: A much larger clone differs from this one at a single base, so this may be a read error. The chain uses TRBV12-3 or TRBV12-4 and TRBJ2-1; 9 bases fit TRBD2. The CDR3 is 16 residues long. CDR3: CASSLRAGGPHNEQLF. Here the CDR3 DNA reads TGTGCCAGCAGTTTAAGGGCGGGAGGGCCCCACAATGAGCAGTTATTC.

This clonotype was counted many times. This sequence joins TRBV20-1 and TRBJ1-5; the D gene is possibly TRBD1 (6 bases). Germline lookup yields CDR1 DFQATT and CDR2 SNEGSKA (reference sequence). There are 13 residues in the CDR3. V shed 3 bases and J shed 4 bases, with 10 bases lying between them. CDR3 nucleotide sequence: TGCAGTGCTAGGGGGCAGGGGAATCAGCCCCAGCATTTT. Protein product: CSARGQGNQPQHF.

The V call is TRBV10-3, the J call TRBJ2-2; the match to TRBD2 covers 8 bases. Germline V gene lookup returns CDR1 ENHRY and CDR2 SYGVKD. With 11 bases clipped from V and 1 base from J, the junction kept 9 bases outside the gene matches. CDR3 length equals 15 residues. CDR3 residues: CAAAEAGGNTGELFF. The CDR3 coding sequence is TGTGCCGCAGCCGAGGCGGGAGGGAACACCGGGGAGCTGTTTTTT.

This clonotype is categorized as medium-sized (0.01 to 0.1%). This sequence joins TRBV29-1 and TRBJ2-2; maybe TRBD1 (5 bases). Germline loops: CDR1 SQVTM, CDR2 ANQGSEA. The CDR3 is made up of 14 amino acids. Trimming pared 8 bases from V and 3 bases from J, leaving 16 bases between. The CDR3 loop reads CSLPRGRDTGELFF. The CDR3 nucleotides read TGCAGCCTACCCCGTGGCAGGGACACCGGGGAGCTGTTTTTT.